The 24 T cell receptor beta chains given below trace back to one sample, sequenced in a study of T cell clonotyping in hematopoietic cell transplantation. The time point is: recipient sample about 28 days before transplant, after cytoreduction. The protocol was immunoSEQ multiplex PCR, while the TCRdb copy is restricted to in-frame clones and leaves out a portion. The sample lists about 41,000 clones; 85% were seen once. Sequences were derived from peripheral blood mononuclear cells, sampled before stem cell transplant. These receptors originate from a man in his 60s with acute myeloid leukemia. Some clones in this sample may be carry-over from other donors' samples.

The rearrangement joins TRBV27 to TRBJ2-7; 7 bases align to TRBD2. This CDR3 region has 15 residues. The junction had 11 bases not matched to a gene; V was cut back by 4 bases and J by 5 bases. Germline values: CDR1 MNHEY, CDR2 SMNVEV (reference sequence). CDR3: CASSYLRDYSHEQYF. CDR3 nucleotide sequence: TGTGCCAGCAGTTACCTCCGGGACTATTCCCACGAGCAGTACTTC.

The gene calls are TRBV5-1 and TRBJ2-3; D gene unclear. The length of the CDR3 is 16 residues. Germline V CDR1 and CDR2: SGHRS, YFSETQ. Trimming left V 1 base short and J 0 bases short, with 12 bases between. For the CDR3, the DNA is TGCGCCAGCAGCTTGAGGTCGACGTCTAGCACAGATACGCAGTATTTT. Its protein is CASSLRSTSSTDTQYF.

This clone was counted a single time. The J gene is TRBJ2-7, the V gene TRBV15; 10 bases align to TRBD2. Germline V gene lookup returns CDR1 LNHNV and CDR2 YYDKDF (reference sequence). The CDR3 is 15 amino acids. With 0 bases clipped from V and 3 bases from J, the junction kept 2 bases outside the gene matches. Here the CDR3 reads CATSRDRTSGYEQYF. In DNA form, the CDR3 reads TGTGCCACCAGCAGAGACCGGACTAGCGGCTACGAGCAGTACTTC.

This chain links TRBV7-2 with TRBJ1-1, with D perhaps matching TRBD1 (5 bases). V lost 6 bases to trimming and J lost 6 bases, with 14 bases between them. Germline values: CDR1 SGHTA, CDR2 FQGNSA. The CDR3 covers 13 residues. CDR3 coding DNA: TGTGCCAGCAGTCTGGGGGTTTCGGCTGAAGCTTTCTTT. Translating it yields CASSLGVSAEAFF. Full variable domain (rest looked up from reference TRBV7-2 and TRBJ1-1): GAGVSQSPSNKVTEKGKDVELRCDPISGHTALYWYRQSLGQGLEFLIYFQGNSAPDKSGLPSDRFSAERTGGSVSTLTIQRTQQEDSAVYLCASSLGVSAEAFFGQGTRLTVV.

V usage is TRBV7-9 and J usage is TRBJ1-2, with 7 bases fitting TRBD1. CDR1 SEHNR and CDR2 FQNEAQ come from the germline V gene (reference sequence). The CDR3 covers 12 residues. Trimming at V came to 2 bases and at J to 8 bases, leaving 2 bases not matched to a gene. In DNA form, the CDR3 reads TGTGCCAGCAGCTTAAAGGGGGCAGGCTACACCTTC. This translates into CASSLKGAGYTF.

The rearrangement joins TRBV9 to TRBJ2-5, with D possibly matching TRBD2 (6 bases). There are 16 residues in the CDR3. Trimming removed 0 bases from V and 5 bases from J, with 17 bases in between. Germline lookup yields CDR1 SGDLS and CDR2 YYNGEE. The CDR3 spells CASSVGAQGGGETQYF. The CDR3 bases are TGTGCCAGCAGCGTAGGGGCTCAGGGAGGCGGGGAGACCCAGTACTTC.

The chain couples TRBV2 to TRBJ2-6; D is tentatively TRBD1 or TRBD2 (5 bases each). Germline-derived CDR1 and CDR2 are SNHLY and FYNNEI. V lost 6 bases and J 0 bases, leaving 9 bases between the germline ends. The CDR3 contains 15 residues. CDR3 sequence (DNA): TGTGCCAGCAGACTAGACAGCTCTGGGGCCAACGTCCTGACTTTC. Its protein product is CASRLDSSGANVLTF.

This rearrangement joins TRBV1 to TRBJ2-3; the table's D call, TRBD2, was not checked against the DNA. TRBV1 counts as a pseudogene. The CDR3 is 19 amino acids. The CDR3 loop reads CTSSQDHPRGTIRTDTQYF. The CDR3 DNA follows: TGCACCAGCAGCCAAGATCACCCCCGGGGGACTATACGCACAGATACGCAGTATTTT.

CDR3 in amino acids: CASSQTGLAATQYF. The CDR3 coding sequence is TGTGCCAGCAGCCAAACCGGGCTAGCCGCGACCCAGTACTTC. The chain uses TRBV28 and TRBJ2-5; TRBD2 might be the D (5 bases). CDR1 and CDR2 from the germline V gene are MDHEN and SYDVKM. This CDR3 region has 14 residues. V lost 6 bases and J lost 7, with 18 bases in between.

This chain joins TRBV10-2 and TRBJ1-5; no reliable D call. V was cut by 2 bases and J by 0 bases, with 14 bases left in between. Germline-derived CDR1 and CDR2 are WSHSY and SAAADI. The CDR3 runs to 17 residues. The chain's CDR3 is CASSETSLGYSNQPQHF. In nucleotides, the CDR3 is TGCGCCAGCAGTGAGACGAGCCTGGGATATAGCAATCAGCCCCAGCATTTT.

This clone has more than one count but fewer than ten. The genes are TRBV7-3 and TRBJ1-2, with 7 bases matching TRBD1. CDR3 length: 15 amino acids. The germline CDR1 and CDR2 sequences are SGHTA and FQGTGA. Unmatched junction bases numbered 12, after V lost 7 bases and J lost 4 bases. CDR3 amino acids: CASNQAAGGVYGYTF. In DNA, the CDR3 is TGTGCCAGCAATCAAGCGGCAGGGGGTGTCTATGGCTACACCTTC.

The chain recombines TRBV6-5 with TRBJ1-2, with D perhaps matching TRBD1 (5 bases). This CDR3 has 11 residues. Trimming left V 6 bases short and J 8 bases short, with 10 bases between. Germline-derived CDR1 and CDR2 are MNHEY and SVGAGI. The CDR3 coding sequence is TGTGCCAGCAGCGGGACGGGGGGCTACACCTTC. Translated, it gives CASSGTGGYTF.

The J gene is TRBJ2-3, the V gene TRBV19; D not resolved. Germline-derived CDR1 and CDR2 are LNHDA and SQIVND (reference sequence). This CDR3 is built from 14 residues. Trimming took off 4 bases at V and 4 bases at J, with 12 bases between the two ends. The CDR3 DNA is TGTGCCAGTAGTAAGGGTCTCGAATCAGATACGCAGTATTTT. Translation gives CASSKGLESDTQYF.

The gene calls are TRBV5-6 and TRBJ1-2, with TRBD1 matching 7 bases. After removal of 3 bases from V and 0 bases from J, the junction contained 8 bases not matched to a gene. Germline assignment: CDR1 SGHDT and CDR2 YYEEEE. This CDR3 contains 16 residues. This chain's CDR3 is CASSWTDRLANYGYTF. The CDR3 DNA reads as TGTGCCAGCAGCTGGACGGACAGGCTAGCTAACTATGGCTACACCTTC.

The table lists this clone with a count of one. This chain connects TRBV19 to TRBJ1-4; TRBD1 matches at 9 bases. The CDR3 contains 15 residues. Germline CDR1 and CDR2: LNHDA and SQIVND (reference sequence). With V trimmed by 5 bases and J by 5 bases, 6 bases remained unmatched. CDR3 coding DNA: TGTGCCAGTAGTTCGCCCGGGACAGGGAATGAAAAACTGTTTTTT. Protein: CASSSPGTGNEKLFF.

CDR3 sequence reads: CASSPDRGGSPLHF. DNA of the CDR3: TGTGCCAGTAGCCCAGACAGGGGTGGCTCACCCCTCCACTTT. The chain is built from TRBV19 and TRBJ1-6; 8 nucleotides match TRBD1. After removal of 6 bases from V and 10 bases from J, the junction contained 8 bases not matched to a gene. The CDR3 loop spans 14 amino acids. The germline gives CDR1 LNHDA, CDR2 SQIVND (reference sequence).

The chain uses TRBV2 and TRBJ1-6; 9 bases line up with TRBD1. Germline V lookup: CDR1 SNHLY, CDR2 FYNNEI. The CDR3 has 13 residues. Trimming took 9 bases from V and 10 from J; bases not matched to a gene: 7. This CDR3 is CARGTGGWSPLHF. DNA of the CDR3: TGTGCCAGGGGTACAGGGGGCTGGTCACCCCTCCACTTT.

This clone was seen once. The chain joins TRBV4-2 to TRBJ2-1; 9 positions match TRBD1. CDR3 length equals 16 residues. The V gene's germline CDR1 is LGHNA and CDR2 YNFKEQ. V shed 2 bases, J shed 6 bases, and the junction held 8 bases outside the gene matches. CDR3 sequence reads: CASSQPRGQGINEQFF. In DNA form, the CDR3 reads TGTGCCAGCAGCCAACCTCGGGGACAGGGTATCAATGAGCAGTTCTTC.

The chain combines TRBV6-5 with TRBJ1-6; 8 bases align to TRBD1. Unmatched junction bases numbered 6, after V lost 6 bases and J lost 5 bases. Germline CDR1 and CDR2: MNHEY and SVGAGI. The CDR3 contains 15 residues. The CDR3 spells CASSRGDRHNSPLHF. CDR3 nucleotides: TGTGCCAGCAGCAGGGGGGACAGGCATAATTCACCCCTCCACTTT.

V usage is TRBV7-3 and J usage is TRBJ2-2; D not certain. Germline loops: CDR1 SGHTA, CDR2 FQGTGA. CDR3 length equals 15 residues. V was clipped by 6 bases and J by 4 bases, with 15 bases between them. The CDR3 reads CASRDSGPTTGELFF. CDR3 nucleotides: TGTGCCAGCAGGGATTCCGGCCCAACCACCGGGGAGCTGTTTTTT.

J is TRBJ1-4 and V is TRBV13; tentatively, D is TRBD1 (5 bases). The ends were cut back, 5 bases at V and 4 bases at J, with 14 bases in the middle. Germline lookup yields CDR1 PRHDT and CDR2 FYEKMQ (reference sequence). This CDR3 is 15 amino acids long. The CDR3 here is CASSPGGTGNEKLFF. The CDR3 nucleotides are TGTGCCAGCAGCCCAGGCGGGACGGGTAATGAAAAACTGTTTTTT.

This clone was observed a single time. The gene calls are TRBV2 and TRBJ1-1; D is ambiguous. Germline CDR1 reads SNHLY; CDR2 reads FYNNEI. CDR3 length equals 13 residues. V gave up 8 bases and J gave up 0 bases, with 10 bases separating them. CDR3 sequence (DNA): TGTGCCAGCGGGTCCAACATGAACACTGAAGCTTTCTTT. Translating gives CASGSNMNTEAFF.

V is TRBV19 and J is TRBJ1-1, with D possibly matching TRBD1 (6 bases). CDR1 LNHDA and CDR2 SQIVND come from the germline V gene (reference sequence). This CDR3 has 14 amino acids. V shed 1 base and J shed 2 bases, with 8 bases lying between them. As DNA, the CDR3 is TGTGCCAGTAGTATAGGGACAGCCAACACTGAAGCTTTCTTT. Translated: CASSIGTANTEAFF.

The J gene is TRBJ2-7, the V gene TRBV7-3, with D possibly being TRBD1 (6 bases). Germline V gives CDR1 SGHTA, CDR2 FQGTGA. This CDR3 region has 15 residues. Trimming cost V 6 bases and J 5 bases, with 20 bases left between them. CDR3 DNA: TGTGCCAGCAGTACCCAGGGGCAGAGTATCCACGAGCAGTACTTC. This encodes CASSTQGQSIHEQYF.